Shown below are 26 T cell receptor beta chains from a single sample sequenced in a study of tumor-infiltrating lymphocytes in localized non-small cell lung cancer. Assay used: immunoSEQ multiplex PCR; TCRdb lists only in-frame clones, some missing. The sample includes about 9,200 clones, roughly 63% of them seen just once. Input material: uninvolved lung tissue not adjacent to the tumor. The receptors originated from a human donor with non-small cell lung cancer.

The rearrangement uses TRBV5-1 and TRBJ1-1, with 11 bases lining up with TRBD1. The CDR3 length is 15 residues. The V and J ends lost 4 bases and 3 bases, in that order; junction bases with no gene match: 5. CDR1 and CDR2 from the germline V gene are SGHRS and YFSETQ. CDR3 residues: CASSTGQGAHTEAFF. As DNA, the CDR3 is TGCGCCAGCAGCACTGGACAGGGGGCACACACTGAAGCTTTCTTT.

The chain couples TRBV4-3 to TRBJ2-3, with D perhaps TRBD2 (6 bases). The CDR3 contains 15 residues. Germline V gives CDR1 LGHNA, CDR2 YSLEER. V was cut by 3 bases and J by 0 bases, with 10 bases left in between. The CDR3 spells CASSQDYTSTDTQYF. CDR3 nucleotides: TGCGCCAGCAGCCAGGACTACACTAGCACAGATACGCAGTATTTT.

This clone was picked up a small number of times. V is TRBV4-1 and J is TRBJ2-3; 15 nucleotides agree with TRBD2. CDR3 size: 20 residues. The V gene's germline CDR1 is MGHRA and CDR2 YSYEKL. The trim removed 0 bases at V and 3 bases at J, leaving 10 bases unmatched. Here the CDR3 DNA reads TGCGCCAGCAGCCAAGATTTAGGACTAGCGGGGGGGCCGGTAACAGATACGCAGTATTTT. Protein: CASSQDLGLAGGPVTDTQYF.

V usage is TRBV7-8 and J usage is TRBJ2-2, with 12 bases aligning to TRBD2. CDR1 and CDR2 from the germline V gene are SGHVS and FQNEAQ. This CDR3 is 18 amino acids long. V lost 0 bases and J lost 2; bases outside the gene matches: 4. CDR3 in DNA: TGTGCCAGCAGCTTAGCGACTAGCGGGGGTGGCAACACCGGGGAGCTGTTTTTT. It codes for CASSLATSGGGNTGELFF. Together with reference TRBV7-8 and TRBJ2-2, the CDR3 gives the full variable domain: GAGVSQSPRYKVAKRGQDVALRCDPISGHVSLFWYQQALGQGPEFLTYFQNEAQLDKSGLPSDRFFAERPEGSVSTLKIQRTQQEDSAVYLCASSLATSGGGNTGELFFGEGSRLTVL.

The chain carries TRBV4-1 and TRBJ2-3; possible D gene TRBD1, 5 bases. Trimming stripped 2 bases from V and 4 bases from J, with 10 bases between. Germline CDR1 reads MGHRA; CDR2 reads YSYEKL. There are 14 residues in the CDR3. The CDR3, as DNA: TGCGCCAGCAGCCAAAAGCAGGGTTCAGATACGCAGTATTTT. It specifies CASSQKQGSDTQYF.

This clone rates as large. The J gene is TRBJ2-7, the V gene TRBV5-4; TRBD1 aligns across 7 bases. The CDR3 covers 15 residues. Unmatched junction bases numbered 6, after V lost 3 bases and J lost 0 bases. Germline V CDR1 and CDR2: SGHNT, YYREEE (reference sequence). CDR3 sequence: CASSSTGSSSYEQYF. DNA of the CDR3: TGTGCCAGCAGCTCGACAGGGAGTTCCTCCTACGAGCAGTACTTC.

This clone has only a few counts. The CDR3 DNA is TGTGCCAGTAGTATGTCAGGGGAGGAGACCCAGTACTTC. Amino acid sequence: CASSMSGEETQYF. V and J are TRBV19 and TRBJ2-5, with a weak D call TRBD1 (6 bases). Germline CDR1 is LNHDA and CDR2 is SQIVND (reference sequence). The CDR3 is made up of 13 amino acids. V lost 3 bases to trimming and J lost 5 bases, with 10 bases between them.

This clone is labeled as medium-sized. This rearrangement joins TRBV6-5 to TRBJ1-1; D gene ambiguous. V was trimmed by 3 bases and J by 7 bases, leaving 9 bases between them. Germline V gives CDR1 MNHEY, CDR2 SVGAGI. This CDR3 is built from 12 residues. The CDR3 loop is CASSYAGLEAFF. CDR3 DNA sequence: TGTGCCAGCAGTTATGCAGGACTTGAAGCTTTCTTT.

The chain employs TRBV27 and TRBJ1-2; D gene uncertain. Between the trimmed V and J ends, which lost 3 bases and 6 bases, there was a span of 11 bases. The CDR3 sequence is 13 residues long. Germline assignment: CDR1 MNHEY and CDR2 SMNVEV (reference sequence). The CDR3 loop reads CASSFPGRNGYTF. CDR3 DNA sequence: TGTGCCAGCAGTTTCCCTGGACGGAATGGCTACACCTTC.

The chain carries TRBV18 and TRBJ2-1; D not resolved. Trimming removed 2 bases from V and 4 bases from J, with 6 bases in between. This CDR3 spans 13 amino acids. Germline lookup yields CDR1 KGHSH and CDR2 LQKENI. The CDR3 sequence is CASSPDMYNEQFF. CDR3 nucleotide sequence: TGTGCCAGCTCACCAGACATGTACAATGAGCAGTTCTTC. The variable domain in full, with the rest retrieved from reference TRBV18 and TRBJ2-1, is NAGVMQNPRHLVRRRGQEARLRCSPMKGHSHVYWYRQLPEEGLKFMVYLQKENIIDESGMPKERFSAEFPKEGPSILRIQQVVRGDSAAYFCASSPDMYNEQFFGPGTRLTVL.

The rearrangement links TRBV25-1 to TRBJ1-2; unclear D gene. The germline V and J ends were trimmed by 3 bases and 4 bases, with 12 bases remaining between them. CDR1 is MGHDK, CDR2 SYGVNS, per germline. The CDR3 runs to 14 residues. CDR3 protein: CASSDLTAGYGYTF. As DNA, the CDR3 is TGTGCCAGCAGTGATTTAACAGCTGGCTATGGCTACACCTTC.

V is TRBV19 and J is TRBJ2-2, with unresolved D. The germline CDR1 and CDR2 sequences are LNHDA and SQIVND (reference sequence). With 5 bases removed from V and 5 bases from J, the gap between germline ends came to 9 bases. There are 13 residues in the CDR3. CDR3 bases: TGTGCCAGTAGTGGCCAAGGGACCGGGGAGCTGTTTTTT. Encoded protein: CASSGQGTGELFF.

The rearrangement uses TRBV10-3 and TRBJ1-1; TRBD1 might be the D (5 bases). Trimming removed 10 bases from V and 6 bases from J, with 21 bases in between. The germline V gene encodes CDR1 ENHRY and CDR2 SYGVKD. CDR3 length: 14 amino acids. The CDR3 is CATRAGAGKAEAFF. The CDR3 DNA reads TGTGCCACTCGGGCTGGGGCAGGGAAGGCTGAAGCTTTCTTT.

V is TRBV7-3 and J is TRBJ2-1; D possibly corresponds to TRBD1 (6 bases). The CDR3 contains 16 residues. Trimming stripped 5 bases from V and 2 bases from J, with 16 bases between. Germline lookup yields CDR1 SGHTA and CDR2 FQGTGA. This CDR3 reads CASSVQGGITYNEQFF. The CDR3 DNA reads as TGTGCCAGCAGCGTACAGGGTGGGATTACCTACAATGAGCAGTTCTTC.

This sequence joins TRBV5-1 and TRBJ2-7; 7 bases agree with TRBD1. V lost 1 base to trimming and J lost 5 bases; unmatched junction nucleotides: 9. Germline CDR1 and CDR2: SGHRS and YFSETQ. The CDR3 has 15 amino acids. The chain's CDR3 is CASSLSGRGLDEQYF. The CDR3 DNA reads as TGCGCCAGCAGCTTGAGCGGTAGGGGGCTAGACGAGCAGTACTTC.

J is TRBJ1-6 and V is TRBV7-2; a weak D match, TRBD1 (6 bases). Germline V gene data show CDR1 as SGHTA and CDR2 as FQGNSA. There are 15 residues in the CDR3. Trimming shortened V by 4 bases and J by 7 bases, and 14 bases separated the two germline ends. The chain's CDR3 is CASSSSGTPNSPLHF. The CDR3 DNA is TGTGCCAGCAGCTCCTCCGGGACACCGAATTCACCCCTCCACTTT. Variable domain in full (rest from reference TRBV7-2 and TRBJ1-6): GAGVSQSPSNKVTEKGKDVELRCDPISGHTALYWYRQSLGQGLEFLIYFQGNSAPDKSGLPSDRFSAERTGGSVSTLTIQRTQQEDSAVYLCASSSSGTPNSPLHFGNGTRLTVT.

In its sample, this clone ranks as medium-sized. CDR3 nucleotide sequence: TGCGCCAGCAGCTCCCTTAGCAGCTATGGCTACACCTTC. Protein sequence: CASSSLSSYGYTF. J is TRBJ1-2 and V is TRBV5-1; unclear D gene. The CDR3 totals 13 residues. The V gene's germline CDR1 is SGHRS and CDR2 YFSETQ. Trimming shortened V by 3 bases and J by 4 bases, and 10 bases separated the two germline ends.

This sequence joins TRBV2 and TRBJ1-2; no definite D call. The CDR3 is 14 residues long. CDR1 SNHLY and CDR2 FYNNEI come from the germline V gene. V lost 1 base to trimming and J lost 4 bases, with 10 bases between them. The CDR3 DNA reads TGTGCCAGCAGTGAAGAGGGCAGAGGCTATGGCTACACCTTC. Translated, it gives CASSEEGRGYGYTF.

The V and J genes are TRBV6-4 and TRBJ2-3, with 9 bases aligning to TRBD2. The CDR3 has 14 residues. Trimming took 5 bases from V and 6 from J; bases not matched to a gene: 6. The germline gives CDR1 MRHNA, CDR2 SNTAGT. The CDR3 is CASSYETSGDTQYF. CDR3 coding DNA: TGTGCCAGCAGTTACGAGACTAGCGGCGATACGCAGTATTTT.

This sequence joins TRBV19 and TRBJ1-5; 7 bases align to TRBD1. The CDR3 sequence is 15 residues long. Losses at the gene ends were 6 bases for V and 5 bases for J; bases not matched to a gene: 10. CDR1 and CDR2 from the germline V gene are LNHDA and SQIVND (reference sequence). The CDR3 protein is CASRPRQGRDQPQHF. The CDR3 region has the DNA TGTGCCAGTAGGCCCAGACAGGGAAGGGATCAGCCCCAGCATTTT. Combining the CDR3 with reference TRBV19 and TRBJ1-5 gives the whole variable domain DGGITQSPKYLFRKEGQNVTLSCEQNLNHDAMYWYRQDPGQGLRLIYYSQIVNDFQKGDIAEGYSVSREKKESFPLTVTSAQKNPTAFYLCASRPRQGRDQPQHFGDGTRLSIL.

By sample share, this clone is large. The chain links TRBV7-6 to TRBJ2-1; D unresolved. The CDR3 runs to 14 residues. V was trimmed by 5 bases and J by 9 bases, leaving 17 bases between them. The germline CDR1 and CDR2 sequences are SGHVS and FNYEAQ. In DNA, the CDR3 is TGTGCCAGCAGCCCTCAAGGGCTAGTTGGTGAGCAGTTCTTC. Its protein product is CASSPQGLVGEQFF.

The chain has TRBV27 and TRBJ1-6, with a tentative D call TRBD1 (6 bases). The V gene's germline CDR1 is MNHEY and CDR2 SMNVEV (reference sequence). Trimming removed 1 base at V and 7 bases at J, with 11 bases between. The CDR3 spans 15 residues. This CDR3 reads CASSLYTGRNSPLHF. As DNA, the CDR3 is TGTGCCAGCAGTTTATATACAGGGCGGAATTCACCCCTCCACTTT.

The rearrangement links TRBV6-5 to TRBJ2-2; TRBD1 agrees at 9 bases. CDR1 is MNHEY, CDR2 SVGAGI, per germline. The J segment lost 7 bases and the V segment lost 6 bases, leaving 9 bases of the junction unmatched. The CDR3 loop spans 15 amino acids. CDR3 protein: CASRRETGGVGELFF. In DNA form, the CDR3 reads TGTGCCAGCAGGAGGGAGACAGGGGGAGTCGGGGAGCTGTTTTTT.

The V gene is TRBV7-2, the J gene TRBJ2-1; D is perhaps TRBD1 or TRBD2 (5 bases each). The length of the CDR3 is 14 residues. Trimming removed 1 base from V and 7 bases from J, with 11 bases in between. The germline gives CDR1 SGHTA, CDR2 FQGNSA. The CDR3 region is CASSLDGTPNEQFF. The CDR3 nucleotides are TGTGCCAGCAGCTTAGATGGGACCCCAAATGAGCAGTTCTTC.

The CDR3 sequence is CASSRQGANTGELFF. The CDR3 DNA is TGTGCCAGCTCACGCCAGGGGGCTAACACCGGGGAGCTGTTTTTT. The rearrangement uses TRBV18 and TRBJ2-2; 8 positions match TRBD1. The CDR3 loop spans 15 amino acids. The ends lost 4 bases at V and 2 bases at J; junction bases unmatched: 3. Germline loops: CDR1 KGHSH, CDR2 LQKENI.

This rearrangement joins TRBV7-6 to TRBJ2-6; D is possibly TRBD1 (6 bases). In germline, CDR1 is SGHVS, CDR2 FNYEAQ. V was cut by 3 bases and J by 4 bases, with 7 bases left in between. The CDR3 is 14 amino acids. CDR3 amino acids: CASSLGAGANVLTF. CDR3 nucleotides: TGTGCCAGCAGCTTGGGGGCCGGGGCCAACGTCCTGACTTTC.